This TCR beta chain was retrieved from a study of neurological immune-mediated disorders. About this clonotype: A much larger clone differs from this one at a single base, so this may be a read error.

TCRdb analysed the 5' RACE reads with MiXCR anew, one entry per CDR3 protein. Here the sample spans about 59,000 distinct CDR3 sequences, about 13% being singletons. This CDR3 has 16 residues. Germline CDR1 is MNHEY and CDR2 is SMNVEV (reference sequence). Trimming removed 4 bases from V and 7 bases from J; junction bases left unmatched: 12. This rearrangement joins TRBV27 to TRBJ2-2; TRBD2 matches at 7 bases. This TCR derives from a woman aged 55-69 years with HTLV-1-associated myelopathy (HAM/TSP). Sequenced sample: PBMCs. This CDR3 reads CASSSATTWGGGELFF. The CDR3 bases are TGTGCCAGCAGTTCCGCGACAACATGGGGGGGCGGGGAGCTGTTTTTT.